The subject of this entry is one TCR beta chain. This specimen comes from a study of blood T cell repertoires in COVID-19. As handled by the study authors: The authors estimated nucleated cell counts from reference gene primer amplification. The repertoire was sequenced with immunoSEQ multiplex PCR; TCRdb's copy has only in-frame clones and lacks some. The D gene and trimming were derived from the DNA, and the V and J assignments and clone size from that table. Among approximately 100,000 clones listed, approximately 84% were seen once. The V end lost 1 base, the J end lost 4 bases, and 4 bases lay between the germline ends. The CDR3 length is 12 residues. Germline lookup yields CDR1 SEHNR and CDR2 FQNEAQ (reference sequence).

The rearrangement links TRBV7-9 to TRBJ2-5; D gene uncertain. Input material: peripheral blood. This receptor was taken from a man aged 65 to 79 with acute or convalescent COVID-19. The CDR3 protein is CASSLVRETQYF. The CDR3 nucleotides are TGTGCCAGCAGCTTAGTTAGAGAGACCCAGTACTTC.